Shown below are 18 T cell receptor beta chains from a single sample sequenced in a study of blood T cell repertoires in COVID-19 (dated by TCRdb to about 2020). The library relied on the immunoSEQ multiplex PCR assay. What TCRdb holds here is the immuneACCESS table cut down to in-frame rearrangements. Part of the clones is not present; checked against another copy, under half of the missing clones reflect an unresolved V gene, and the others are unexplained. The sample includes about 400,000 clones, with 70% to 90% observed a single time. The ten largest clones take up around 1.9% of the sample. The sequenced material came from PBMCs or T cells enriched from blood (not recorded which). These receptors were obtained from a man aged 35 to 55 in a cohort exposed to, infected with or recovered from COVID-19 (not recorded which).

The rearrangement links TRBV5-5 to TRBJ1-3; D is uncertain. V was trimmed by 0 bases and J by 0 bases, leaving 13 bases between them. The CDR3 spans 17 residues. Looked up from germline, CDR1 is SGHKS and CDR2 is YYEKEE (reference sequence). As DNA, the CDR3 is TGTGCCAGCAGCTTGGCCGAGGGCGTTCGCTCTGGAAACACCATATATTTT. It translates to CASSLAEGVRSGNTIYF.

This chain connects TRBV16 to TRBJ2-7; 10 nucleotides line up with TRBD1. The length of the CDR3 is 16 residues. Per the germline V gene, CDR1 is KGHSY and CDR2 is FQNENV. After removal of 1 base from V and 2 bases from J, the junction contained 5 bases not matched to a gene. This chain's CDR3 is CASSQLGGQGTYEQYF. CDR3 nucleotides: TGTGCCAGCAGCCAATTAGGGGGACAGGGGACCTACGAGCAGTACTTC.

This chain uses TRBV4-2 with TRBJ2-2; no reliable D call. The CDR3 contains 14 residues. Germline assignment: CDR1 LGHNA and CDR2 YNFKEQ. Between the trimmed V and J ends, which lost 4 bases and 3 bases, there was a span of 9 bases. The CDR3 sequence: CASSRTSDTGELFF. The CDR3 bases are TGTGCCAGCAGCCGAACAAGCGACACCGGGGAGCTGTTTTTT.

This clone came up a few times. The J gene is TRBJ1-3, the V gene TRBV28; 8 bases line up with TRBD1. The CDR3 has 19 amino acids. V shed 8 bases, J shed 0 bases, and the junction held 18 bases outside the gene matches. Germline assignment: CDR1 MDHEN and CDR2 SYDVKM. CDR3 loop: CASWENRGALSHSGNTIYF. CDR3 coding DNA: TGTGCCAGCTGGGAAAACAGGGGGGCATTATCCCACTCTGGAAACACCATATATTTT.

This chain links TRBV28 with TRBJ2-3; 14 bases are shared with TRBD2. Trimming cost V 8 bases and J 6 bases; bases outside gene matches: 10. The germline gives CDR1 MDHEN, CDR2 SYDVKM. The CDR3 length is 16 residues. CDR3 sequence (DNA): TGTGCCAGCTATCCATGGACTAGCGGGAGGACGGATACGCAGTATTTT. Translating it yields CASYPWTSGRTDTQYF. Variable domain in full (rest from reference TRBV28 and TRBJ2-3): DVKVTQSSRYLVKRTGEKVFLECVQDMDHENMFWYRQDPGLGLRLIYFSYDVKMKEKGDIPEGYSVSREKKERFSLILESASTNQTSMYLCASYPWTSGRTDTQYFGPGTRLTVL.

The chain recombines TRBV5-1 with TRBJ2-7, with 7 bases aligning to TRBD1. V gave up 4 bases and J gave up 2 bases; unmatched junction bases: 6. The CDR3 totals 14 residues. The germline gives CDR1 SGHRS, CDR2 YFSETQ. CDR3 sequence (DNA): TGCGCCAGCAGCCACCGGGACAGACCCTACGAGCAGTACTTC. Its translation is CASSHRDRPYEQYF.

In this sample, this clone turned up once. The CDR3 is CASTLGGTQYF. The CDR3 nucleotides read TGTGCCAGCACACTAGGGGGTACGCAGTATTTT. J is TRBJ2-3 and V is TRBV5-6; perhaps TRBD1 as D (6 bases). This CDR3 comprises 11 residues. The V gene's germline CDR1 is SGHDT and CDR2 YYEEEE. V dropped 6 bases and J dropped 8 bases, with 10 bases sitting between them. Complete variable domain (other parts from reference TRBV5-6 and TRBJ2-3): DAGVTQSPTHLIKTRGQQVTLRCSPKSGHDTVSWYQQALGQGPQFIFQYYEEEERQRGNFPDRFSGHQFPNYSSELNVNALLLGDSALYLCASTLGGTQYFGPGTRLTVL.

This sequence joins TRBV7-9 and TRBJ2-3, with 10 bases lining up with TRBD2. Germline V gene sequence: CDR1 SEHNR, CDR2 FQNEAQ (reference sequence). The CDR3 contains 14 residues. Germline trimming cut 1 base from V and 10 bases from J; bases unmatched to any gene: 5. CDR3 sequence reads: CASSLEGLAFAQYF. In nucleotides, the CDR3 is TGTGCCAGCAGCTTAGAGGGACTAGCGTTTGCGCAGTATTTT.

V usage is TRBV6-6 and J usage is TRBJ2-2; D may be TRBD1 (6 bases). The germline V gene encodes CDR1 MNHNY and CDR2 SVGAGI (reference sequence). The CDR3 totals 15 residues. The V and J ends lost 4 bases and 2 bases respectively, with 11 bases between them. The CDR3 DNA reads as TGTGCCAGCAGTTCTAACAGGGCTAACACCGGGGAGCTGTTTTTT. Translating gives CASSSNRANTGELFF.

This clone has only a few counts. The chain carries TRBV30 and TRBJ1-4; TRBD1 is a possible D gene (5 bases). With 8 bases removed from V and 8 bases from J, the gap between germline ends came to 18 bases. The germline CDR1 and CDR2 sequences are GTSNPN and SVGIG (reference sequence). CDR3 size: 13 residues. In DNA, the CDR3 is TGTGCCCTAAGCCGGGACGGAGGGGAAAAACTGTTTTTT. Its protein is CALSRDGGEKLFF.

The J gene is TRBJ1-1, the V gene TRBV7-9; D possibly corresponds to TRBD1 (5 bases). Trimming cost V 5 bases and J 0 bases, with 7 bases left between them. Germline-derived CDR1 and CDR2 are SEHNR and FQNEAQ (reference sequence). The CDR3 contains 13 residues. CDR3 bases: TGTGCCAGCAGCATACAGGTGAACACTGAAGCTTTCTTT. Protein: CASSIQVNTEAFF.

V is TRBV10-2 and J is TRBJ1-1; 9 bases fit TRBD1. The CDR3 extends over 15 amino acids. V dropped 6 bases and J dropped 4; count of bases not matched to a gene: 9. CDR1 is WSHSY, CDR2 SAAADI, per germline. The CDR3 DNA follows: TGCGCCAGCAGGGGAGAAGGGGACAGGGCCACTGAAGCTTTCTTT. Translation: CASRGEGDRATEAFF.

The chain joins TRBV7-9 to TRBJ2-7; a possible D gene is TRBD2 (5 bases). Germline V gives CDR1 SEHNR, CDR2 FQNEAQ (reference sequence). There are 14 residues in the CDR3. Trimming cost V 0 bases and J 6 bases, with 12 bases left between them. As DNA, the CDR3 is TGTGCCAGCAGCTTAGCGGGAGTGGTAGCCGAGCAGTACTTC. It yields the protein CASSLAGVVAEQYF. Full variable domain (outside the CDR3, taken from reference TRBV7-9 and TRBJ2-7): DTGVSQNPRHKITKRGQNVTFRCDPISEHNRLYWYRQTLGQGPEFLTYFQNEAQLEKSRLLSDRFSAERPKGSFSTLEIQRTEQGDSAMYLCASSLAGVVAEQYFGPGTRLTVT.

This clone was found a few times. This chain connects TRBV18 to TRBJ1-5; 8 bases line up with TRBD1. In germline, CDR1 is KGHSH, CDR2 LQKENI. V trimming: 5 bases; J trimming: 2 bases; junction bases outside the gene matches: 5. There are 15 residues in the CDR3. CDR3 in amino acids: CASSMEQGGNQPQHF. The CDR3 DNA reads as TGTGCCAGCTCAATGGAACAGGGGGGCAATCAGCCCCAGCATTTT.

This clone showed up just once. The chain has TRBV5-4 and TRBJ1-3, with D perhaps matching TRBD1 (5 bases). The CDR3 covers 16 residues. Germline CDR1 reads SGHNT; CDR2 reads YYREEE (reference sequence). Trimming left V 0 bases short and J 0 bases short, with 10 bases between. This chain's CDR3 is CASSLDTGSSGNTIYF. CDR3 nucleotide sequence: TGTGCCAGCAGCTTGGACACAGGAAGCTCTGGAAACACCATATATTTT.

The rearrangement uses TRBV7-9 and TRBJ2-5; 9 bases are a match to TRBD2. V dropped 6 bases and J dropped 3; count of bases not matched to a gene: 20. This CDR3 comprises 19 residues. Germline V CDR1 and CDR2: SEHNR, FQNEAQ (reference sequence). CDR3 protein: CASSLPPGVAGVMEETQYF. The CDR3 bases are TGTGCCAGCAGTCTTCCTCCGGGGGTAGCGGGAGTCATGGAAGAGACCCAGTACTTC.

The chain joins TRBV7-2 to TRBJ1-4, with 9 nucleotides matching TRBD1. J was trimmed by 7 bases and V by 5 bases; bases with no gene match: 8. The CDR3 runs 15 residues. Germline lookup yields CDR1 SGHTA and CDR2 FQGNSA. CDR3 residues: CASSQYRGPGEKLFF. CDR3 in DNA: TGTGCCAGCAGCCAATACAGGGGGCCGGGTGAAAAACTGTTTTTT.

The chain employs TRBV5-1 and TRBJ2-1, with TRBD1 matching 7 bases. Germline-derived CDR1 and CDR2 are SGHRS and YFSETQ. CDR3 length equals 15 residues. J was trimmed by 3 bases and V by 5 bases; bases with no gene match: 8. Here the CDR3 DNA reads TGCGCCAGCAGACCAGGGGGAACTGGCTACAATGAGCAGTTCTTC. This gives the protein CASRPGGTGYNEQFF.